The clone carrying this T cell receptor beta chain appeared a few times. This sample was included in a study of cytomegalovirus exposure and HLA in healthy donors. The germline V gene has CDR1 WSHSY and CDR2 SAAADI. Deletions cut 10 bases from V and 7 bases from J, with 4 bases between. The CDR3 length is 8 residues. With 60 Vbeta and 13 Jbeta primers, the PCR was carried out. Source study methods: Roughly 10 million shared chains were among approximately 80 million unique TCR beta chains counted in a later analysis. Measured with immunoSEQ multiplex PCR; TCRdb has only the in-frame clones, and not every one. V and J calls and clone size follow that table, whereas D and trimming were derived from the DNA. Here the sample spans over 150,000 clones, 84% being singletons.

What was sequenced was PBMCs. This rearrangement joins TRBV10-2 to TRBJ2-5; unclear D gene. The source of this sequence is a girl aged 10 to 17 in good health and CMV-seropositive. The CDR3 protein is CATRTQYF. In nucleotides, the CDR3 is TGCGCCACGAGGACCCAGTACTTC.